The T cell receptor beta chain under discussion was sequenced for a study of cytomegalovirus exposure and HLA in healthy donors. Between the trimmed V and J ends, which lost 4 bases and 4 bases, there was a span of 26 bases. Germline assignment: CDR1 SGHVS and CDR2 FQNEAQ. The CDR3 sequence is 19 residues long. This table comes from immunoSEQ multiplex PCR, and its TCRdb copy is limited to in-frame clones, with some not included. Among about 130,000 clones listed, roughly 89% were seen once. The origin of this receptor is a woman younger than 35 in good health and CMV-seropositive. Source material: PBMCs. This chain joins TRBV7-8 and TRBJ2-1; the D gene is possibly TRBD1 (5 bases). CDR3 loop: CASSSPPTTDTPRYNEQFF. The CDR3 bases are TGTGCCAGCAGCTCTCCTCCCACGACAGACACTCCACGGTACAATGAGCAGTTCTTC.